This entry lists 7 T cell receptor beta chains sequenced from one sample in a study of blood T cell repertoires in COVID-19. Measured with immunoSEQ multiplex PCR; TCRdb has only the in-frame clones, and not every one. The table shows around 150,000 clones, with about 83% occurring only once. Sequencing was carried out using peripheral blood. The receptors derive from a woman aged 70-85 years with COVID-19, enrolled during active disease.

The chain carries TRBV19 and TRBJ1-5; unclear D gene. CDR1 LNHDA and CDR2 SQIVND come from the germline V gene (reference sequence). Deletions cut 6 bases from V and 4 bases from J, with 19 bases between. This CDR3 has 16 amino acids. This CDR3 is CASRRGGPTVNQPQHF. For the CDR3, the DNA is TGTGCCAGTAGGAGAGGAGGACCAACCGTTAATCAGCCCCAGCATTTT.

The chain uses TRBV7-9 and TRBJ2-1; 8 bases map to TRBD1. The CDR3 has 14 residues. Germline V gene sequence: CDR1 SEHNR, CDR2 FQNEAQ (reference sequence). Losses at the gene ends were 4 bases for V and 7 bases for J; bases not matched to a gene: 6. Here the CDR3 DNA reads TGTGCCAGCAGCTCCGGACAGGGTGTGAATGAGCAGTTCTTC. Its protein product is CASSSGQGVNEQFF.

V gene TRBV30 combines with J gene TRBJ1-1; D is unclear. This CDR3 contains 11 residues. V lost 3 bases and J 5 bases, leaving 7 bases between the germline ends. The V gene's germline CDR1 is GTSNPN and CDR2 SVGIG (reference sequence). The CDR3 is CAWRMRTEAFF. CDR3 DNA sequence: TGTGCCTGGAGGATGAGGACTGAAGCTTTCTTT.

This sequence joins TRBV11-3 and TRBJ1-1; D possibly corresponds to TRBD1 (6 bases). Germline lookup yields CDR1 SGHNT and CDR2 YENEEA. V was pared by 1 base and J by 9 bases, with 9 bases between. The CDR3 totals 12 residues. CDR3 loop: CASSLGTEQAFF. The CDR3 coding sequence is TGTGCCAGCAGCTTAGGGACAGAACAAGCTTTCTTT.

This sequence joins TRBV11-2 and TRBJ2-5, with D uncertain. V was shortened by 0 bases and J by 5 bases, with 4 bases between the two germline ends. Germline loops: CDR1 SGHAT, CDR2 FQNNGV. This CDR3 contains 12 residues. The CDR3 here is CASSLDAETQYF. The CDR3 DNA follows: TGTGCCAGCAGCTTAGATGCGGAGACCCAGTACTTC.

CDR3 nucleotide sequence: TGCACCAGCAGCCGATTGCGATTAAGCACAGATACGCAGTATTTT. This sequence encodes CTSSRLRLSTDTQYF. This sequence joins TRBV1 and TRBJ2-3; the D call of TRBD2 is as the table states it, not checked on the DNA. TRBV1 is given as a pseudogene. CDR3 size: 15 residues.

The chain carries TRBV5-5 and TRBJ1-2; D may be TRBD1 (5 bases). The CDR3 length is 14 residues. Germline values: CDR1 SGHKS, CDR2 YYEKEE (reference sequence). Trimming removed 4 bases at V and 8 bases at J, with 18 bases between. CDR3 DNA: TGTGCCAGCAGCCCCGGAGGGGAGGTAGGAGGCTACACCTTC. Translated: CASSPGGEVGGYTF. The variable domain in full, with the rest retrieved from reference TRBV5-5 and TRBJ1-2, is DAGVTQSPTHLIKTRGQQVTLRCSPISGHKSVSWYQQVLGQGPQFIFQYYEKEERGRGNFPDRFSARQFPNYSSELNVNALLLGDSALYLCASSPGGEVGGYTFGSGTRLTVV.